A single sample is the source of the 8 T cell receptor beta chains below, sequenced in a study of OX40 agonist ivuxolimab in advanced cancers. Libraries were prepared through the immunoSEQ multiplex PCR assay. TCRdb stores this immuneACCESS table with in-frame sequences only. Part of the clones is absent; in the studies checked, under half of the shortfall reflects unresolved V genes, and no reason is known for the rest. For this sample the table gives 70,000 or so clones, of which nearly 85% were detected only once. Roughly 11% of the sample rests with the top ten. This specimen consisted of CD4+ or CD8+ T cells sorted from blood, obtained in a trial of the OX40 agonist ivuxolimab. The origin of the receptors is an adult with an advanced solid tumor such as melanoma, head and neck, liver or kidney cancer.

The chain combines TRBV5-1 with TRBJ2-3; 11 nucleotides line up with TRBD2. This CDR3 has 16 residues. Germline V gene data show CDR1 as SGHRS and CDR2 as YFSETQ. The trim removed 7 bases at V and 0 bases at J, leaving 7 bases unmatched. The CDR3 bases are TGCGCCAGCGCCACTAGCGGGGGAGGAAGCACAGATACGCAGTATTTT. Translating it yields CASATSGGGSTDTQYF.

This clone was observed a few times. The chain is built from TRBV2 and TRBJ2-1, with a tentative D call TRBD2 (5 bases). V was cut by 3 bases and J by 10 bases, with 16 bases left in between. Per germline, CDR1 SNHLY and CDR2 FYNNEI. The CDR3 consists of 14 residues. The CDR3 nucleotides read TGTGCCAGCAGTGAGACTCTATTCTCGGGGGAGCAGTTCTTC. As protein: CASSETLFSGEQFF.

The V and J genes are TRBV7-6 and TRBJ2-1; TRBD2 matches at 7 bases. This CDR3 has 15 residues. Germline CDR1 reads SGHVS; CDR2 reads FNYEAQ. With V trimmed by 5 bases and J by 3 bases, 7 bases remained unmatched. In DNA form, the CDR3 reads TGTGCCAGCAGCCCCGAGTGGGGGGGCTACAATGAGCAGTTCTTC. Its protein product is CASSPEWGGYNEQFF.

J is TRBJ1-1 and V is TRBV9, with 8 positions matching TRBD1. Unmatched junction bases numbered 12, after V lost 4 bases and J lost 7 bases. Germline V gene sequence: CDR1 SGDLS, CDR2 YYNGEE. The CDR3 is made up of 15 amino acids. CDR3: CASSPRRDRSDEAFF. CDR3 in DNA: TGTGCCAGCAGCCCCCGCCGGGACAGGAGTGATGAAGCTTTCTTT.

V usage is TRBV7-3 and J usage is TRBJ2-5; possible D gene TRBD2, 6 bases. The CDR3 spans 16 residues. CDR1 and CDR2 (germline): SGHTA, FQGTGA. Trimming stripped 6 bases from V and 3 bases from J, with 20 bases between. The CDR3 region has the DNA TGTGCCAGCAGAACCCCGAGCCGGGACTTAAAAGAGACCCAGTACTTC. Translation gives CASRTPSRDLKETQYF. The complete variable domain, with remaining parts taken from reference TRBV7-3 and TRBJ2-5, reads GAGVSQTPSNKVTEKGKYVELRCDPISGHTALYWYRQSLGQGPEFLIYFQGTGAADDSGLPNDRFFAVRPEGSVSTLKIQRTERGDSAVYLCASRTPSRDLKETQYFGPGTRLLVL.

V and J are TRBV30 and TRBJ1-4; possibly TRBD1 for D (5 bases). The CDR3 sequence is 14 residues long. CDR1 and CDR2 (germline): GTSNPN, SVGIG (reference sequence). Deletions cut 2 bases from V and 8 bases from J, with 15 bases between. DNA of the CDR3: TGTGCCTGGAGTCTCGGGACTGAGGGAGAAAAACTGTTTTTT. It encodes CAWSLGTEGEKLFF.

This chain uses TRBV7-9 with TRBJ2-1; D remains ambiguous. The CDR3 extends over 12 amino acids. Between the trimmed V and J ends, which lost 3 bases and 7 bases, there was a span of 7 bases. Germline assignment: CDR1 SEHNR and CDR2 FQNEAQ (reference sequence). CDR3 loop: CASSFPLNEQFF. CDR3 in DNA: TGTGCCAGCAGCTTCCCTCTTAATGAGCAGTTCTTC.

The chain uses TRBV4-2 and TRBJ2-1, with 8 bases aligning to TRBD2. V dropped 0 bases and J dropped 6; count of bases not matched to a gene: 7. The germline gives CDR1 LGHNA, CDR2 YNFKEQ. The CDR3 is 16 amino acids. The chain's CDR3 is CASSQDRAGVTNEQFF. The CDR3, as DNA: TGTGCCAGCAGCCAAGATAGAGCGGGGGTGACCAATGAGCAGTTCTTC.